These 18 T cell receptor beta chains came from one sample sequenced in a study of blood T cell dynamics during melanoma immunotherapy. Indicated time point: week 3, after first cycle of checkpoint inhibitor. Assay used: immunoSEQ multiplex PCR; TCRdb lists only in-frame clones, some missing. The sample shows about 5,600 clones, about 80% of them seen only once. Sequencing was performed on blood, taken from a patient treated with checkpoint blockade. These receptors originate from a human donor with melanoma. Some clones in this sample may be carry-over from other donors' samples.

Comments on this clone: A read error may produce the germline difference seen at one junction end. V usage is TRBV5-3 and J usage is TRBJ1-1, with no clear D. TRBV5-3 is an open reading frame, and its role is uncertain. The CDR3 runs to 13 residues. CDR3 in DNA: TGTGCCAGCAGCTTAAATGAGCCCACTGAAGCTTTCTTT. It yields the protein CASSLNEPTEAFF.

The gene calls are TRBV7-2 and TRBJ2-3; TRBD2 is a possible D gene (6 bases). V was pared by 3 bases and J by 6 bases, with 16 bases between. In germline, CDR1 is SGHTA, CDR2 FQGNSA. The CDR3 has 15 amino acids. The chain's CDR3 is CASSFRAGWEDTQYF. For the CDR3, the DNA is TGTGCCAGCAGCTTTCGTGCGGGGTGGGAGGATACGCAGTATTTT.

This clone appeared once. The chain uses TRBV4-1 and TRBJ1-5; 7 bases are a match to TRBD1. Trimming took 1 base from V and 6 from J; bases not matched to a gene: 3. The germline V gene has CDR1 MGHRA and CDR2 YSYEKL. The CDR3 consists of 14 residues. The CDR3 DNA follows: TGCGCCAGCAGCCAAGCGGCAGGGGGTCAGCCCCAGCATTTT. Its protein is CASSQAAGGQPQHF.

The chain uses TRBV25-1 and TRBJ2-2, with 10 bases lining up with TRBD1. V gave up 6 bases and J gave up 8 bases; unmatched junction bases: 18. The CDR3 is made up of 18 amino acids. Germline assignment: CDR1 MGHDK and CDR2 SYGVNS. The CDR3 loop reads CASSRTGGRSGRRGELFF. The CDR3, as DNA: TGTGCCAGCAGCCGGACAGGGGGACGGAGCGGGAGAAGAGGGGAGCTGTTTTTT.

As DNA, the CDR3 is TGCGCCAGCAGAGTGAATAGGAAACGGGTCCTTAACTATGGCTACACCTTC. This gives the protein CASRVNRKRVLNYGYTF. The chain links TRBV10-1 to TRBJ1-2; D not certain. The V and J ends lost 6 bases and 1 base respectively, with 21 bases between them. The CDR3 consists of 17 residues. Germline V CDR1 and CDR2: WNHNN, SYGVQD (reference sequence).

The chain is built from TRBV5-4 and TRBJ2-3; 8 bases line up with TRBD2. With 4 bases clipped from V and 2 bases from J, the junction kept 6 bases outside the gene matches. CDR3 size: 15 residues. The germline gives CDR1 SGHNT, CDR2 YYREEE (reference sequence). For the CDR3, the DNA is TGTGCCAGCAGCCCCAGAGCGGGGGCCACAGATACGCAGTATTTT. Protein: CASSPRAGATDTQYF.

Only one count was recorded for this clone. V usage is TRBV6-1 and J usage is TRBJ2-7, with D unclear. V lost 5 bases and J lost 1, with 12 bases in between. The V gene's germline CDR1 is MNHNS and CDR2 SASEGT. This CDR3 is built from 14 residues. The CDR3 DNA reads TGTGCCAGCAGTATTGGCAGGAGTTCCTACGAGCAGTACTTC. Amino acid sequence: CASSIGRSSYEQYF.

The chain uses TRBV5-1 and TRBJ2-7, with 7 bases fitting TRBD2. This CDR3 comprises 13 residues. The junction had 8 bases not matched to a gene; V was cut back by 5 bases and J by 6 bases. Looked up from germline, CDR1 is SGHRS and CDR2 is YFSETQ. The CDR3 nucleotides are TGCGCCAGCAGAAGAGAGGGAGGGACCGAGCAGTACTTC. Translated: CASRREGGTEQYF.

The chain links TRBV21-1 to TRBJ2-4; TRBD2 is the table's D call and was not checked against the DNA. TRBV21-1 is a pseudogene locus. This CDR3 comprises 11 residues. The CDR3 DNA reads as TGTGCCAGCAGCAAACGCGGGGGCGCGCGATTC. It encodes CASSKRGGARF.

The chain links TRBV11-2 to TRBJ2-7; 11 bases line up with TRBD2. Germline V CDR1 and CDR2: SGHAT, FQNNGV. This CDR3 region has 16 residues. J lost 2 bases, V lost 1 base, and 4 bases had no gene match. The CDR3 nucleotides are TGTGCCAGCAGCTTAGCTAGCGGGGGGTACACCTACGAGCAGTACTTC. Translating gives CASSLASGGYTYEQYF.

The J gene is TRBJ2-7, the V gene TRBV7-9, with 8 bases lining up with TRBD2. The V gene end was trimmed by 3 bases and the J gene end by 7 bases; junction bases not matched to a gene: 2. The CDR3 spans 12 residues. Germline CDR1 reads SEHNR; CDR2 reads FQNEAQ (reference sequence). The CDR3 region is CASSFSGGEQYF. The CDR3 DNA follows: TGTGCCAGCAGCTTTTCGGGGGGGGAGCAGTACTTC.

This clone was counted once. V and J are TRBV5-5 and TRBJ1-6; no clear D gene. The V and J ends lost 4 bases and 7 bases respectively, with 6 bases between them. Germline V gives CDR1 SGHKS, CDR2 YYEKEE (reference sequence). This CDR3 region has 12 residues. The CDR3 region is CASSPSNSPLHF. Here the CDR3 DNA reads TGTGCCAGCAGCCCATCCAATTCACCCCTCCACTTT.

The chain has TRBV28 and TRBJ1-4, with D unclear. Germline CDR1 and CDR2: MDHEN and SYDVKM. Trimming cost V 6 bases and J 8 bases, with 7 bases left between them. CDR3 length: 11 residues. In DNA form, the CDR3 reads TGTGCCAGCAGGGGATTCGAAAAACTGTTTTTT. It is translated as CASRGFEKLFF.

The chain is built from TRBV6-1 and TRBJ1-5; possibly TRBD1 for D (5 bases). Germline CDR1 reads MNHNS; CDR2 reads SASEGT. Deletions cut 4 bases from V and 2 bases from J, with 6 bases between. The length of the CDR3 is 13 residues. In DNA, the CDR3 is TGTGCCAGCAGTGGGGGGGGCAATCAGCCCCAGCATTTT. Translation gives CASSGGGNQPQHF.

V and J are TRBV7-2 and TRBJ2-7, with D maybe TRBD2 (5 bases). This CDR3 is built from 16 residues. The germline gives CDR1 SGHTA, CDR2 FQGNSA. V lost 1 base to trimming and J lost 2 bases, with 15 bases between them. CDR3 in DNA: TGTGCCAGCAGCTTAGAGCCAAGAGCGGCGCCCTACGAGCAGTACTTC. It is translated as CASSLEPRAAPYEQYF.

This rearrangement joins TRBV2 to TRBJ2-1; D gene uncertain. Germline CDR1 and CDR2: SNHLY and FYNNEI. The CDR3 runs to 13 residues. Trimming cost V 6 bases and J 7 bases, with 13 bases left between them. The CDR3 DNA reads as TGTGCCAGCAGCGTAGGTCGCCTGAATGAGCAGTTCTTC. It translates to CASSVGRLNEQFF.

CDR3 protein: CASSFRLAGGPRETQYF. CDR3 in DNA: TGTGCCAGCAGTTTCCGACTAGCGGGGGGGCCTAGGGAGACCCAGTACTTC. The chain carries TRBV28 and TRBJ2-5, with TRBD2 matching over 14 bases. V shed 3 bases, J shed 5 bases, and the junction held 8 bases outside the gene matches. The V gene's germline CDR1 is MDHEN and CDR2 SYDVKM. The CDR3 covers 17 residues.

This clone was observed a handful of times. The rearrangement uses TRBV5-4 and TRBJ1-2, with 7 bases aligning to TRBD1. The J segment lost 3 bases and the V segment lost 5 bases, leaving 7 bases of the junction unmatched. This CDR3 has 14 amino acids. The germline V gene has CDR1 SGHNT and CDR2 YYREEE (reference sequence). For the CDR3, the DNA is TGTGCCAGCAGAACCATAGGGGGCCACTATGGCTACACCTTC. Its protein is CASRTIGGHYGYTF. The full variable domain, with the rest looked up from reference TRBV5-4 and TRBJ1-2, is ETGVTQSPTHLIKTRGQQVTLRCSSQSGHNTVSWYQQALGQGPQFIFQYYREEENGRGNFPPRFSGLQFPNYSSELNVNALELDDSALYLCASRTIGGHYGYTFGSGTRLTVV.